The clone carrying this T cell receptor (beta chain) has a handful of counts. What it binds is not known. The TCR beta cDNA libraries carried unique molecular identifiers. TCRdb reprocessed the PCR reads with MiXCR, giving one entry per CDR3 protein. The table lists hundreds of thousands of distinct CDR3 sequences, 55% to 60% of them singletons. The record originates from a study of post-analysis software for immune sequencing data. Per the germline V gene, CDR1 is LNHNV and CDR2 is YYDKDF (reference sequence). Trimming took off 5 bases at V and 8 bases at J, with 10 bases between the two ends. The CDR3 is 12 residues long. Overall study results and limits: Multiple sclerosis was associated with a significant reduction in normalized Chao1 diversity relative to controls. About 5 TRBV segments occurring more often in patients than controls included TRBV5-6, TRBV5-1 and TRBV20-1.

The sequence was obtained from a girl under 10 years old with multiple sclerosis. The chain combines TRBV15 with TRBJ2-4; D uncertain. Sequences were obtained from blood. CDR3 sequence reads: CATSPRDDIQYF. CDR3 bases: TGTGCCACCAGCCCTAGGGATGACATTCAGTACTTC. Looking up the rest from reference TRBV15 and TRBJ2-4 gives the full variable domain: DAMVIQNPRYQVTQFGKPVTLSCSQTLNHNVMYWYQQKSSQAPKLLFHYYDKDFNNEADTPDNFQSRRPNTSFCFLDIRSPGLGDTAMYLCATSPRDDIQYFGAGTRLSVL.